A single sample gave rise to the 17 T cell receptor beta chains below, sequenced in a study of shared clonotypes between healthy human individuals. TCRdb's table, derived via immunoSEQ multiplex PCR, lists solely in-frame clones and lacks some. The sample has 2 million to 2.5 million clones, 90% to 95% seen once. Sequencing was carried out using naive CD4+ T cells from PBMCs. Subset here: CD45RA+ positively selected. The receptors here all came from a man between 18 and 29 years old in good health. Some clones in this sample may be carry-over from other donors' samples.

The V and J genes are TRBV19 and TRBJ1-2, with D unclear. The CDR3 consists of 14 residues. Germline V lookup: CDR1 LNHDA, CDR2 SQIVND (reference sequence). The V end lost 1 base, the J end lost 0 bases, and 6 bases lay between the germline ends. CDR3 nucleotides: TGTGCCAGTAGTATAGCCGAATCTAACTATGGCTACACCTTC. Translation gives CASSIAESNYGYTF.

Here the CDR3 reads CASSQRTGGSYEQYF. In DNA form, the CDR3 reads TGCGCCAGCAGCCAACGGACAGGGGGCTCCTACGAGCAGTACTTC. The chain recombines TRBV4-3 with TRBJ2-7; TRBD1 agrees at 10 bases. Germline assignment: CDR1 LGHNA and CDR2 YSLEER. The CDR3 is 15 residues long. Unmatched junction bases numbered 1, after V lost 2 bases and J lost 0 bases.

The chain links TRBV28 to TRBJ1-2; 8 bases map to TRBD1. Germline V gene sequence: CDR1 MDHEN, CDR2 SYDVKM. This CDR3 spans 14 amino acids. V was clipped by 4 bases and J by 8 bases; unmatched bases: 9. The CDR3 coding sequence is TGTGCCAGCAGTTCTGGACAGGGAACCCAAGGCTACACCTTC. It translates to CASSSGQGTQGYTF.

Details on this clone: The junction does not match germline at one end; this may be a read error. The chain has TRBV11-1 and TRBJ2-5; D is unresolved. CDR1 SGHAT and CDR2 FQDESV come from the germline V gene (reference sequence). CDR3 length: 12 residues. The chain's CDR3 is CASSTAQDTQYF. The CDR3 region has the DNA TGTGCCAGCAGCACCGCGCAAGATACCCAGTACTTC.

The CDR3 nucleotides are TGCAGCGTTCCGGGACAGGGATTGAATGAGCAGTTCTTC. Protein sequence: CSVPGQGLNEQFF. J is TRBJ2-1 and V is TRBV29-1; TRBD1 matches at 9 bases. Germline CDR1 reads SQVTM; CDR2 reads ANQGSEA. This CDR3 is 13 amino acids long. Losses at the gene ends were 5 bases for V and 7 bases for J; bases not matched to a gene: 6.

Concerning this clone itself: The same CDR3 arises from other DNA sequences in this sample as well. This CDR3 is CASSLAGTDTQYF. CDR3 in DNA: TGTGCCAGCAGTTTAGCCGGCACAGATACGCAGTATTTT. The rearrangement uses TRBV27 and TRBJ2-3; D is ambiguous. The V gene's germline CDR1 is MNHEY and CDR2 SMNVEV (reference sequence). The ends were cut back, 2 bases at V and 1 base at J, with 4 bases in the middle. This CDR3 contains 13 residues.

The chain has TRBV2 and TRBJ2-3, with D perhaps TRBD2 (6 bases). The V end lost 8 bases, the J end lost 0 bases, and 15 bases lay between the germline ends. This CDR3 has 15 amino acids. Germline CDR1 is SNHLY and CDR2 is FYNNEI. The CDR3 DNA follows: TGTGCCAGCGCCCGTAGGGACTTCAGCACAGATACGCAGTATTTT. Translating it yields CASARRDFSTDTQYF.

The rearrangement joins TRBV9 to TRBJ2-6, with D unresolved. Germline V CDR1 and CDR2: SGDLS, YYNGEE. This CDR3 is 15 amino acids long. Trimming shortened V by 3 bases and J by 4 bases, and 11 bases separated the two germline ends. Here the CDR3 reads CASSGRLGGANVLTF. As DNA, the CDR3 is TGTGCCAGCAGCGGCCGCCTTGGAGGGGCCAACGTCCTGACTTTC.

As to this clone: The same CDR3 also results from other DNA sequences found in this sample. V usage is TRBV7-3 and J usage is TRBJ1-1; no reliable D call. Germline CDR1 is SGHTA and CDR2 is FQGTGA. The CDR3 covers 14 residues. V was pared by 1 base and J by 1 base, with 7 bases between. CDR3 region: CASSLNRANTEAFF. In DNA form, the CDR3 reads TGTGCCAGCAGCTTAAACCGTGCGAACACTGAAGCTTTCTTT.

The V and J genes are TRBV29-1 and TRBJ1-2; D is uncertain. This CDR3 has 13 amino acids. Trimming left V 5 bases short and J 2 bases short, with 12 bases between. The V gene's germline CDR1 is SQVTM and CDR2 ANQGSEA. The CDR3 protein is CSVLRDGNYGYTF. The CDR3 nucleotides are TGCAGCGTTCTTCGCGACGGAAACTATGGCTACACCTTC.

V is TRBV11-2 and J is TRBJ1-1; D perhaps matches TRBD1 (5 bases). V dropped 5 bases and J dropped 0 bases, with 19 bases sitting between them. CDR3 length: 17 residues. Germline V lookup: CDR1 SGHAT, CDR2 FQNNGV. In nucleotides, the CDR3 is TGTGCCAGCAGCCGATTCCTCCGACAGTTCATGAACACTGAAGCTTTCTTT. Translation: CASSRFLRQFMNTEAFF.

This clone came up once. This sequence joins TRBV4-2 and TRBJ1-2; D gene unclear. The CDR3 sequence is 16 residues long. Trimming left V 2 bases short and J 8 bases short, with 21 bases between. Germline CDR1 LGHNA, CDR2 YNFKEQ. DNA of the CDR3: TGTGCCAGCAGCCAATATCAAACCGGTTATTTCGAGGGCTACACCTTC. Protein: CASSQYQTGYFEGYTF.

This chain joins TRBV29-1 and TRBJ1-4; D perhaps matches TRBD1 (6 bases). V lost 4 bases and J 7 bases, leaving 13 bases between the germline ends. The germline V gene has CDR1 SQVTM and CDR2 ANQGSEA. The CDR3 totals 13 residues. CDR3 amino acids: CSVVPGGGEKLFF. DNA for the CDR3: TGCAGCGTTGTTCCCGGGGGCGGTGAAAAACTGTTTTTT.

DNA of the CDR3: TGTGCCAGCTCAAGAGATTTGTGGATCGATGGCTACACCTTC. It codes for CASSRDLWIDGYTF. The V and J genes are TRBV18 and TRBJ1-2, with D unclear. Germline values: CDR1 KGHSH, CDR2 LQKENI. V lost 5 bases, J lost 6 bases, and 16 bases lay in between. The CDR3 sequence is 14 residues long.

The J gene is TRBJ2-1, the V gene TRBV5-4; 9 bases agree with TRBD1. This CDR3 has 13 residues. The V and J ends lost 4 bases and 8 bases, in that order; junction bases with no gene match: 4. Germline CDR1 reads SGHNT; CDR2 reads YYREEE (reference sequence). DNA for the CDR3: TGTGCCAGCAGCCCGGGACAGGGCGATGAGCAGTTCTTC. This codes for CASSPGQGDEQFF.

The chain is built from TRBV2 and TRBJ1-5; no definite D call. This CDR3 has 13 amino acids. Germline V gene data show CDR1 as SNHLY and CDR2 as FYNNEI. V was pared by 8 bases and J by 2 bases, with 10 bases between. CDR3 DNA sequence: TGTGCCAGCTGCGTGTACGGCAATCAGCCCCAGCATTTT. This gives the protein CASCVYGNQPQHF.

The J gene is TRBJ1-5, the V gene TRBV9; D uncertain. The V end was cut by 3 bases, the J end by 4 bases, with 14 bases between. The CDR3 covers 15 residues. Germline V gene data show CDR1 as SGDLS and CDR2 as YYNGEE. The chain's CDR3 is CASSASPRHNQPQHF. CDR3 nucleotide sequence: TGTGCCAGCAGCGCCTCGCCGAGACATAATCAGCCCCAGCATTTT.